One and the same sample provided the 13 T cell receptor beta chains below, sequenced in a study of T cells in narcolepsy. The table came from immunoSEQ multiplex PCR; TCRdb's copy has only in-frame clones and leaves some out. The sample yields under 40,000 clones, around 83% seen once. Input material: memory (CD45RA-) CD4+ T cells from blood. These receptors all come from a human donor in good health.

The CDR3 DNA follows: TGCGCCAGCAGCCAAAATCACAGGCAATCTGAAGCTTTCTTT. It translates to CASSQNHRQSEAFF. V and J are TRBV4-3 and TRBJ1-1, with a weak D call TRBD1 (5 bases). This CDR3 is 14 amino acids long. CDR1 LGHNA and CDR2 YSLEER come from the germline V gene. Trimming took 2 bases from V and 6 from J, leaving 13 bases between them.

The rearrangement joins TRBV19 to TRBJ1-4; 9 bases agree with TRBD1. Germline CDR1 is LNHDA and CDR2 is SQIVND (reference sequence). This CDR3 is built from 15 residues. J gave up 8 bases and V 5 bases, and 9 bases lay outside the gene matches. The CDR3 region is CASSLTGGSEEKLFF. The CDR3 nucleotides read TGTGCCAGTAGTCTTACAGGGGGCTCGGAAGAAAAACTGTTTTTT.

CDR3 amino acids: CAISEGSQPQHF. The DNA of the CDR3 is TGTGCCATCAGTGAGGGAAGTCAGCCCCAGCATTTT. This sequence joins TRBV10-3 and TRBJ1-5; no definite D call. Germline V gene lookup returns CDR1 ENHRY and CDR2 SYGVKD. This CDR3 region has 12 residues. V gave up 2 bases and J gave up 6 bases, with 5 bases separating them.

The chain joins TRBV29-1 to TRBJ1-2, with a weak D call TRBD1 (6 bases). The CDR3 has 16 amino acids. Trimming cost V 1 base and J 5 bases, with 20 bases left between them. The V gene's germline CDR1 is SQVTM and CDR2 ANQGSEA. CDR3 DNA: TGCAGCGTTGAAGGGGACCCTACAGGGCACCCTTATGGCTACACCTTC. It is translated as CSVEGDPTGHPYGYTF.

This chain uses TRBV4-3 with TRBJ2-1; 14 bases map to TRBD2. V lost 3 bases to trimming and J lost 10 bases; unmatched junction nucleotides: 5. The germline V gene encodes CDR1 LGHNA and CDR2 YSLEER. This CDR3 region has 15 residues. The CDR3 DNA sequence: TGCGCCAGCAGCCAGGGACTAGCGGGGGCCCGGGAGCAGTTCTTC. Translated, it gives CASSQGLAGAREQFF.

This chain joins TRBV27 and TRBJ1-6; 7 bases are shared with TRBD1. The germline V gene has CDR1 MNHEY and CDR2 SMNVEV (reference sequence). The CDR3 is 16 residues long. V was pared by 5 bases and J by 10 bases, with 14 bases of the junction left unmatched. This CDR3 reads CASSTGLTGNGSPLHF. The CDR3 nucleotides are TGTGCCAGCAGTACGGGATTGACAGGGAATGGATCACCCCTCCACTTT.

This sequence joins TRBV5-4 and TRBJ2-2; perhaps TRBD2 as D (7 bases). The CDR3 covers 16 residues. Germline values: CDR1 SGHNT, CDR2 YYREEE (reference sequence). The V end was cut by 2 bases, the J end by 1 base, with 12 bases between. The CDR3 is CASSLRGALNTGELFF. CDR3 coding DNA: TGTGCCAGCAGCTTACGGGGGGCCTTGAACACCGGGGAGCTGTTTTTT.

V is TRBV19 and J is TRBJ1-5; D unresolved. CDR1 and CDR2 from the germline V gene are LNHDA and SQIVND (reference sequence). V was clipped by 8 bases and J by 7 bases, with 15 bases between them. The CDR3 covers 13 residues. The CDR3 DNA follows: TGTGCCAGTCAACCCCTTTTTGGACAGCCCCAGCATTTT. This gives the protein CASQPLFGQPQHF.

This sequence joins TRBV19 and TRBJ1-4; D gene ambiguous. The germline V and J ends were trimmed by 6 bases and 13 bases, with 21 bases remaining between them. Germline V lookup: CDR1 LNHDA, CDR2 SQIVND (reference sequence). The CDR3 length is 14 residues. CDR3 nucleotides: TGTGCCAGTAGAGACGGAACCCCCGGAAGCGGACTGTTTTTT. Its translation is CASRDGTPGSGLFF.

The chain is built from TRBV6-4 and TRBJ2-3; 7 bases fit TRBD2. Germline V gene sequence: CDR1 MRHNA, CDR2 SNTAGT. CDR3 length: 14 amino acids. Trimming removed 6 bases from V and 5 bases from J; junction bases left unmatched: 8. The CDR3 sequence: CASRRLAGGDTQYF. The CDR3 coding sequence is TGTGCCAGCAGGCGACTAGCTGGGGGAGATACGCAGTATTTT.

The rearrangement links TRBV5-6 to TRBJ1-1, with no clear D. V was trimmed by 0 bases and J by 0 bases, leaving 9 bases between them. Germline V gene lookup returns CDR1 SGHDT and CDR2 YYEEEE. This CDR3 is built from 15 residues. The chain's CDR3 is CASSLVGTLNTEAFF. Here the CDR3 DNA reads TGTGCCAGCAGCTTGGTAGGTACCTTGAACACTGAAGCTTTCTTT.

The chain uses TRBV19 and TRBJ1-2; D might be TRBD1 (5 bases). With 6 bases removed from V and 4 bases from J, the gap between germline ends came to 18 bases. The CDR3 extends over 15 amino acids. Germline V lookup: CDR1 LNHDA, CDR2 SQIVND (reference sequence). The CDR3 region is CASSSRQINIYGYTF. CDR3 sequence (DNA): TGTGCCAGTAGCAGTCGACAGATTAACATCTATGGCTACACCTTC.

The chain has TRBV15 and TRBJ2-3; a possible D gene is TRBD2 (7 bases). Germline lookup yields CDR1 LNHNV and CDR2 YYDKDF (reference sequence). CDR3 length: 17 residues. The V end was cut by 3 bases, the J end by 2 bases, with 18 bases between. For the CDR3, the DNA is TGTGCCACCAGCAGGGGGGGAGGGGGAACAGTCACAGATACGCAGTATTTT. The encoded protein is CATSRGGGGTVTDTQYF.